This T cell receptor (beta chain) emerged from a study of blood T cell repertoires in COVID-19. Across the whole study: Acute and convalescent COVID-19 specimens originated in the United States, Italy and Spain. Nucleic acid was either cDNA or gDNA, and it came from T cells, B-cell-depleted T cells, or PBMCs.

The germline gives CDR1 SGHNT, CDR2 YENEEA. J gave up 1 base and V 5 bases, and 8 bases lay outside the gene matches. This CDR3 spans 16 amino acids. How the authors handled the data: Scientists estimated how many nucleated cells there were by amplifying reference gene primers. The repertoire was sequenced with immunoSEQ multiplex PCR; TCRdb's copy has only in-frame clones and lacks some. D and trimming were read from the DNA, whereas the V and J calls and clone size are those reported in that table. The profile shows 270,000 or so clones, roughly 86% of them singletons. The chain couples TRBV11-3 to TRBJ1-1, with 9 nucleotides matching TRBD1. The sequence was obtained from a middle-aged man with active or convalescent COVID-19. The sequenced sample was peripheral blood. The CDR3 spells CASSQLQGQGNTEAFF. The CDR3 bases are TGTGCCAGCAGCCAATTGCAGGGACAGGGGAACACTGAAGCTTTCTTT. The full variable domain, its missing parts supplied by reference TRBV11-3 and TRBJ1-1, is EAGVVQSPRYKIIEKKQPVAFWCNPISGHNTLYWYLQNLGQGPELLIRYENEEAVDDSQLPKDRFSAERLKGVDSTLKIQPAELGDSAVYLCASSQLQGQGNTEAFFGQGTRLTVV.